This is a list of T cell receptor beta chains from one sample in a study of T cell changes during pregnancy in multiple sclerosis. TCRdb's copy holds only in-frame clones and misses some; the assay was immunoSEQ multiplex PCR. The sample lists nearly 40,000 clones; 85% to 95% were seen once. This specimen consisted of CD4+ T cells from peripheral blood mononuclear cells, obtained before pregnancy. These receptors came from a female donor with multiple sclerosis, enrolled in a pregnancy study. CDR3s include the opening cysteine and the closing phenylalanine or tryptophan. D genes are given only for firm matches. Clone size appears in some rows only: once, few, many, or a class for an expanded clone.

j_call	clone_size	d_call	v_call	cdr3_nt	cdr3_aa
TRBJ2-1	NA	TRBD1	TRBV28	TGTGCCAGCAGTTTATCCTCAGGGGGCCTCTACAATGAGCAGTTCTTC	CASSLSSGGLYNEQFF
TRBJ2-1	NA	TRBD1	TRBV11-3	TGTGCCAGACAGGGGAATGAGCAGTTCTTC	CARQGNEQFF
TRBJ2-5	NA	NA	TRBV5-6	TGTGCCAGCAGCTTCGTAGCCCAAGAGACCCAGTACTTC	CASSFVAQETQYF
TRBJ2-1	NA	TRBD2	TRBV29-1	TGCAGCGTTGTTGGGACTAGCCTTGAGCAGTTCTTC	CSVVGTSLEQFF
TRBJ2-1	NA	TRBD2	TRBV15	TGTGCCACCAGGCGGGAGAGTACAAATGAGCAGTTCTTC	CATRRESTNEQFF
TRBJ1-4	NA	TRBD1	TRBV28	TGTGCCAGCAGTTCACCGGGACAGAGGGATGAAAAACTGTTTTTT	CASSSPGQRDEKLFF
TRBJ2-3	NA	NA	TRBV30	TGTGCCTGGAGTGGGACAAACCGGGGCACAGATACGCAGTATTTT	CAWSGTNRGTDTQYF
TRBJ2-2	NA	NA	TRBV7-2	TGTGCCAGCAGCTTCGAGGCCCAAAACACCGGGGAGCTGTTTTTT	CASSFEAQNTGELFF
TRBJ2-3	NA	NA	TRBV9	TGTGCCAGCAGCGTAGGAGGCCGAAGACCTAGCACAGATACGCAGTATTTT	CASSVGGRRPSTDTQYF
TRBJ1-5	NA	NA	TRBV2	TGTGCCAGCAGTGTCGAGAGGGTCAATCAGCCCCAGCATTTT	CASSVERVNQPQHF
TRBJ2-5	NA	TRBD1	TRBV5-1	TGCGCCAGCAGCTTGGCCGACAGGGGACCCCAAGAGACCCAGTACTTC	CASSLADRGPQETQYF
TRBJ2-1	NA	TRBD1	TRBV10-3	TGTGCCATCAGCCTGGGACAGGGAAGCTACAATGAGCAGTTCTTC	CAISLGQGSYNEQFF
TRBJ1-5	NA	NA	TRBV18	TGTGCCAGCTCACCAGACTCCACGGCTAATAGCAATCAGCCCCAGCATTTT	CASSPDSTANSNQPQHF
TRBJ2-1	NA	TRBD2	TRBV5-4	TGTGCCAGCAGCTTGCAGGGAGGGCCCAATGAGCAGTTCTTC	CASSLQGGPNEQFF
TRBJ2-7	NA	TRBD2	TRBV14	TGTGCCAGCAGCCAAGCTATCTTTGGGACTAGCGGAAGAATCTACGAGCAGTACTTC	CASSQAIFGTSGRIYEQYF
TRBJ2-3	NA	TRBD1	TRBV27	TGTGCCAGCAGTCCCTTAAGGACAGGCCCGAGGGATACGCAGTATTTT	CASSPLRTGPRDTQYF
TRBJ2-7	once	TRBD1	TRBV10-3	TGTGCCATCAGTGCTAGGACAGGGGATGCTAACGAGCAGTACTTC	CAISARTGDANEQYF
TRBJ2-5	NA	TRBD1	TRBV2	TGTGCCAGCAGCGGAGCCGGGACAGGGGTTGGTGAGACCCAGTACTTC	CASSGAGTGVGETQYF